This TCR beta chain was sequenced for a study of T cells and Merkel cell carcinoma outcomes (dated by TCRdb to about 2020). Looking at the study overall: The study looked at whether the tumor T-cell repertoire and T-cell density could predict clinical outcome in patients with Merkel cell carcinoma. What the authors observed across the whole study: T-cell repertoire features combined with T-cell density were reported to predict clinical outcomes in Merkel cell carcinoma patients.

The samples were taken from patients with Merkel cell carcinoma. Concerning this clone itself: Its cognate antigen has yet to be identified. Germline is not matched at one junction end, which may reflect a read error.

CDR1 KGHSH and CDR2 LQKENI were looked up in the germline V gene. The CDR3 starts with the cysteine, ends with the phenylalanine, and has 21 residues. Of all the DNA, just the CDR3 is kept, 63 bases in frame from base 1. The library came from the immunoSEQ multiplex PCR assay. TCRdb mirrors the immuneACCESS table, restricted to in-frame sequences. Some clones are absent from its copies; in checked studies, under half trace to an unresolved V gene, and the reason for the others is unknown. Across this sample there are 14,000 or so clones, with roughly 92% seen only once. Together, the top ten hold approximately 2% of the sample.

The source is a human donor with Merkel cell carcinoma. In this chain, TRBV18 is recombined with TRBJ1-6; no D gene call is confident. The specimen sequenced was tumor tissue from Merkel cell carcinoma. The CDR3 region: CTSSPERWENMGMALGSPLHF. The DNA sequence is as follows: TGTACCAGCTCACCCGAACGTTGGGAAAACATGGGGATGGCTTTGGGATCACCCCTCCACTTT. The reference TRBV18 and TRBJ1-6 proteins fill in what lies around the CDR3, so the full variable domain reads NAGVMQNPRHLVRRRGQEARLRCSPMKGHSHVYWYRQLPEEGLKFMVYLQKENIIDESGMPKERFSAEFPKEGPSILRIQQVVRGDSAAYFCTSSPERWENMGMALGSPLHFGNGTRLTVT.